The 20 T cell receptor beta chains below were found in one sample sequenced in a study of blood T cell repertoires in COVID-19. Clones were sequenced by immunoSEQ multiplex PCR, and TCRdb holds only the in-frame ones, with some missing. In the table there are about 100,000 clones, more than 65% of which are singletons. Sequencing was performed on peripheral blood. Every receptor here comes from an elderly woman with active or convalescent COVID-19.

The chain has TRBV29-1 and TRBJ1-1, with TRBD1 identical over 8 bases. There are 13 residues in the CDR3. J lost 4 bases, V lost 7 bases, and 8 bases had no gene match. Germline values: CDR1 SQVTM, CDR2 ANQGSEA. Here the CDR3 DNA reads TGCAGCGCTGAGGACAGGGTAGGCACTGAAGCTTTCTTT. Encoded protein: CSAEDRVGTEAFF. Drawing the rest from reference TRBV29-1 and TRBJ1-1, the complete variable domain is SAVISQKPSRDICQRGTSLTIQCQVDSQVTMMFWYRQQPGQSLTLIATANQGSEATYESGFVIDKFPISRPNLTFSTLTVSNMSPEDSSIYLCSAEDRVGTEAFFGQGTRLTVV.

V gene TRBV6-1 combines with J gene TRBJ2-7; a weak D match, TRBD2 (5 bases). This CDR3 comprises 16 residues. The V end was cut by 4 bases, the J end by 2 bases, with 18 bases between. CDR1 is MNHNS, CDR2 SASEGT, per germline. CDR3: CASSGVRTSTTYEQYF. CDR3 nucleotide sequence: TGTGCCAGCAGTGGGGTTCGGACTTCCACAACCTACGAGCAGTACTTC.

This clone appeared many times. Sequence at one end of the junction differs from germline and may be a read error. This chain joins TRBV5-1 and TRBJ1-2; D might be TRBD1 (5 bases). Germline V CDR1 and CDR2: SGHRS, YFSETQ. The CDR3 runs to 12 residues. CDR3 region: CASSDDRDGYTF. CDR3 nucleotides: TGTGCCAGCAGCGATGACAGAGATGGCTACACCTTC.

The chain employs TRBV6-1 and TRBJ1-3; weak D call: TRBD1 (5 bases). This CDR3 is built from 14 residues. Germline V gene sequence: CDR1 MNHNS, CDR2 SASEGT. V lost 3 bases and J lost 0, with 6 bases in between. The CDR3 loop is CASSEGHSGNTIYF. In nucleotides, the CDR3 is TGTGCCAGCAGTGAGGGGCACTCTGGAAACACCATATATTTT.

V gene TRBV30 combines with J gene TRBJ1-2, with 7 nucleotides matching TRBD1. V gave up 3 bases and J gave up 4 bases; unmatched junction bases: 5. Germline assignment: CDR1 GTSNPN and CDR2 SVGIG (reference sequence). This CDR3 comprises 13 residues. CDR3 bases: TGTGCCTGGAGGGAAGGGGGCGGCTATGGCTACACCTTC. Protein product: CAWREGGGYGYTF.

The chain joins TRBV28 to TRBJ2-3; tentatively, D is TRBD2 (6 bases). The CDR3 spans 14 residues. Germline-derived CDR1 and CDR2 are MDHEN and SYDVKM. With 6 bases removed from V and 0 bases from J, the gap between germline ends came to 10 bases. CDR3 protein: CASRRLESTDTQYF. CDR3 sequence (DNA): TGTGCCAGCAGGAGACTAGAAAGCACAGATACGCAGTATTTT.

This CDR3 is CASSHRPGGMETQYF. CDR3 sequence (DNA): TGTGCCAGCAGCCACAGGCCGGGCGGGATGGAGACCCAGTACTTC. The chain uses TRBV4-2 and TRBJ2-5; a weak D match, TRBD2 (6 bases). Trimming removed 3 bases from V and 5 bases from J, with 16 bases in between. The CDR3 contains 15 residues. CDR1 LGHNA and CDR2 YNFKEQ come from the germline V gene.

This sequence joins TRBV5-6 and TRBJ2-1; 7 nucleotides match TRBD1. Per the germline V gene, CDR1 is SGHDT and CDR2 is YYEEEE. V shed 1 base and J 0 bases; nucleotides not matched to a gene: 10. The CDR3 runs to 18 residues. The CDR3 protein is CASSLFGRGISSYNEQFF. CDR3 DNA: TGTGCCAGCAGCTTGTTCGGCAGGGGGATTAGCTCCTACAATGAGCAGTTCTTC. The full variable domain, its missing parts supplied by reference TRBV5-6 and TRBJ2-1, is DAGVTQSPTHLIKTRGQQVTLRCSPKSGHDTVSWYQQALGQGPQFIFQYYEEEERQRGNFPDRFSGHQFPNYSSELNVNALLLGDSALYLCASSLFGRGISSYNEQFFGPGTRLTVL.

This sequence joins TRBV29-1 and TRBJ2-3, with 10 bases matching TRBD2. The CDR3 contains 15 residues. CDR1 SQVTM and CDR2 ANQGSEA come from the germline V gene. Trimming removed 3 bases from V and 3 bases from J; junction bases left unmatched: 6. CDR3 loop: CSVDSASGRTDTQYF. DNA for the CDR3: TGCAGCGTTGATAGTGCTAGCGGGAGAACAGATACGCAGTATTTT.

This chain links TRBV27 with TRBJ2-2; 11 nucleotides match TRBD2. Per germline, CDR1 MNHEY and CDR2 SMNVEV (reference sequence). Germline trimming cut 8 bases from V and 0 bases from J; bases unmatched to any gene: 5. CDR3 length: 16 amino acids. The CDR3 coding sequence is TGTGCCAGCCGGGGACTAGCGGTTCCGAACACCGGGGAGCTGTTTTTT. Translated: CASRGLAVPNTGELFF.

V is TRBV18 and J is TRBJ1-6; the D gene is possibly TRBD1 (6 bases). The CDR3 contains 14 residues. V was clipped by 6 bases and J by 5 bases, with 11 bases between them. Germline V gives CDR1 KGHSH, CDR2 LQKENI. Here the CDR3 reads CASSSQGNNSPLHF. The CDR3 region has the DNA TGTGCCAGCTCGTCACAGGGAAATAATTCACCCCTCCACTTT.

This clone appeared a single time. This chain uses TRBV19 with TRBJ2-5; the match to TRBD2 covers 8 bases. V lost 2 bases to trimming and J lost 2 bases; unmatched junction nucleotides: 7. The CDR3 contains 16 residues. Looked up from germline, CDR1 is LNHDA and CDR2 is SQIVND (reference sequence). The CDR3 DNA sequence: TGTGCCAGTAGTATAAGGAGCGGGAGTCCTCAAGAGACCCAGTACTTC. As protein: CASSIRSGSPQETQYF.

V gene TRBV7-2 combines with J gene TRBJ2-2; tentatively, D is TRBD2 (6 bases). This CDR3 contains 17 residues. CDR1 SGHTA and CDR2 FQGNSA come from the germline V gene. The V gene lost 0 bases and the J gene lost 6 bases, with 17 bases spanning the gap. The CDR3 is CASSLALSDGGSGELFF. The CDR3 DNA follows: TGTGCCAGCAGCTTAGCGCTAAGCGACGGGGGTTCCGGGGAGCTGTTTTTT.

V is TRBV20-1 and J is TRBJ2-7, with a possible D match to TRBD2 (6 bases). The germline V gene encodes CDR1 DFQATT and CDR2 SNEGSKA (reference sequence). V lost 3 bases to trimming and J lost 4 bases, with 16 bases between them. This CDR3 has 14 amino acids. The CDR3 spells CSASKGGAKYEQYF. CDR3 bases: TGCAGTGCTAGTAAGGGCGGGGCAAAGTACGAGCAGTACTTC.

The chain carries TRBV29-1 and TRBJ2-3; tentative D call: TRBD1 (6 bases). Trimming shortened V by 5 bases and J by 3 bases, and 9 bases separated the two germline ends. The CDR3 contains 12 residues. Germline V gene sequence: CDR1 SQVTM, CDR2 ANQGSEA. The CDR3 protein is CSVTQGTDTQYF. CDR3 nucleotides: TGCAGCGTTACACAGGGAACAGATACGCAGTATTTT.

This clone was picked up one time. V gene TRBV19 combines with J gene TRBJ1-3; D is possibly TRBD1 (6 bases). Deletions cut 4 bases from V and 0 bases from J, with 10 bases between. Germline loops: CDR1 LNHDA, CDR2 SQIVND (reference sequence). The CDR3 spans 15 residues. The CDR3 loop is CASSTTGSSGNTIYF. CDR3 bases: TGTGCCAGTAGTACCACAGGGAGCTCTGGAAACACCATATATTTT.

J is TRBJ2-1 and V is TRBV24-1, with 10 bases lining up with TRBD2. V trimming: 4 bases; J trimming: 7 bases; junction bases outside the gene matches: 6. The CDR3 loop spans 15 amino acids. Germline assignment: CDR1 KGHDR and CDR2 SFDVKD. The DNA of the CDR3 is TGTGCCACCAGTGACCCACGGACTAGCGGAAATGAGCAGTTCTTC. The encoded protein is CATSDPRTSGNEQFF.

DNA for the CDR3: TGTGCCAGCAGTGCAAAGCAAGCGGGGACAGATACGCAGTATTTT. It encodes CASSAKQAGTDTQYF. V and J are TRBV2 and TRBJ2-3; the match to TRBD2 covers 7 bases. Trimming took 4 bases from V and 3 from J; bases not matched to a gene: 7. The CDR3 extends over 15 amino acids. The germline V gene encodes CDR1 SNHLY and CDR2 FYNNEI.

The chain recombines TRBV19 with TRBJ2-1; weak D call: TRBD1 (6 bases). Per germline, CDR1 LNHDA and CDR2 SQIVND (reference sequence). CDR3 length equals 16 residues. V was pared by 7 bases and J by 0 bases, with 16 bases between. As DNA, the CDR3 is TGTGCCAGTACCCCGACAGGCCCCAGCTCCTACAATGAGCAGTTCTTC. Translated, it gives CASTPTGPSSYNEQFF.

The rearrangement uses TRBV10-1 and TRBJ1-6; D gene ambiguous. The V end lost 0 bases, the J end lost 7 bases, and 10 bases lay between the germline ends. The CDR3 extends over 15 amino acids. CDR1 is WNHNN, CDR2 SYGVQD, per germline (reference sequence). For the CDR3, the DNA is TGCGCCAGCAGTGAGTCGACTCGAAGGAATTCACCCCTCCACTTT. Translation: CASSESTRRNSPLHF.